Listed below are T cell receptor beta chains from one sample, sequenced in a study of patients and donors after allogeneic stem cell transplantation. TCRdb reprocessed the RT-PCR reads via MiXCR and lists one record per CDR3 protein. The repertoire consists of approximately 200,000 distinct CDR3 sequences, with about 40% occurring once and the leading ten covering 33%. Material for sequencing was blood, either unsorted or a sorted T cell fraction (not recorded which). Source of these receptors: a human donor who was either an allogeneic HSCT recipient or a stem cell or donor lymphocyte infusion donor (not recorded which). It is not recorded whose cells these are; they may come from a transplant donor. Each CDR3 is given with its conserved first and last residue. A D gene is named only where the DNA matches it firmly. Clone size is not always given. Where it is, it says once, few, many or a class for expanded clones.

j_gene,abundance,v_gene,d_gene,CDR3nt,CDR3aa
TRBJ2-7,NA,TRBV4-2,NA,TGTGCCAGCAGCCAAGGTAAGGCCGGATCCTACGAGCAGTACTTC,CASSQGKAGSYEQYF
TRBJ2-5,NA,TRBV6-6,NA,TGTGCCAGCGTGTACCGAGAGACCCAGTACTTC,CASVYRETQYF
TRBJ1-1,few,TRBV28,NA,TGTGCCAGCAGTTTCGTTCATGGAGTAAACACTGAAGCTTTCTTT,CASSFVHGVNTEAFF
TRBJ2-1,few,TRBV14,TRBD2,TGTGCCAGCAGTGCCAGACCCGGACTAGACTACAATGAGCAGTTCTTC,CASSARPGLDYNEQFF
TRBJ1-2,NA,TRBV9,NA,TGTGCCAGCAGGAGAGGCAGGACCTATGGCTACACCTTC,CASRRGRTYGYTF
TRBJ2-1,NA,TRBV11-3,TRBD2,TGTGCCAGCAGCTCTGGGACTAGCGAGGACAATTGGGACAATGAGCAGTTCTTC,CASSSGTSEDNWDNEQFF
TRBJ2-7,NA,TRBV28,NA,TGTGCCGGCAGTTTTCGTGGGACCGAGCAGTACTTC,CAGSFRGTEQYF
TRBJ1-5,NA,TRBV7-2,NA,TGTGCCAGCAGCTTAGCCGGAGGGAGAGGGCCCCAGCATTTT,CASSLAGGRGPQHF
TRBJ2-7,NA,TRBV10-3,NA,TGTGCCATCAGTGAGGCTGGAAGCTCCTACGAGCAGTACTTC,CAISEAGSSYEQYF
TRBJ2-7,NA,TRBV20-1,TRBD2,TGCAGTCTACCGAAGGGAGCGGGAGTGTTCTACGAGCAGTACTTC,CSLPKGAGVFYEQYF
TRBJ1-5,NA,TRBV5-1,NA,TGCGCCAGCAGCTACCACAGGGTAAGCAATCAGCCCCAGCATTTT,CASSYHRVSNQPQHF
TRBJ1-1,few,TRBV6-2/TRBV6-3,NA,TGTGCCAGCAGTTACTCGACGGGGAACACTGAAGCTTTCTTT,CASSYSTGNTEAFF
TRBJ2-1,NA,TRBV14,NA,TGTGCCAGCAGCCAAGAGTTTGTACTCTACAATGAGCAGTTCTTC,CASSQEFVLYNEQFF
TRBJ2-3,few,TRBV4-3,NA,TGCGCCAGCAGCCAAGAAAGGATGGCCATAGATACGCAGTATTTT,CASSQERMAIDTQYF
TRBJ1-1,few,TRBV4-2,TRBD1,TGTGCCAGCAGCCGACATTCGACAGGGCTGACTGAAGCTTTCTTT,CASSRHSTGLTEAFF
TRBJ2-2,few,TRBV12-3/TRBV12-4,NA,TGTGCCAGCGGGGTCGGGTTGGCTAACTGGAACACCGGGGAGCTGTTTTTT,CASGVGLANWNTGELFF
TRBJ1-2,NA,TRBV5-8,TRBD1,TGTGCCAGCAAACCGGGACAGGGGGCCAGTGGCTACACCTTC,CASKPGQGASGYTF
TRBJ1-5,NA,TRBV6-2/TRBV6-3,NA,TGTGCCAGCAGTTGGGCGAGTATTGGGGGCAATCAGCCCCAGCATTTT,CASSWASIGGNQPQHF
TRBJ1-5,NA,TRBV9,NA,TGTGCCAGCAGCGTAGGGGACGAGAGCAATCAGCCCCAGCATTTT,CASSVGDESNQPQHF
TRBJ2-1,NA,TRBV27,TRBD2,TGTGCCAGCAGTTCCGAGCGGGAGCCCCACAATGAGCAGTTCTTC,CASSSEREPHNEQFF
TRBJ2-2,NA,TRBV29-1,TRBD2,TGCAGCGTTGAAGATCGGGAGGGTTTGGCCGGGGAGCTGTTTTTT,CSVEDREGLAGELFF
TRBJ2-7,NA,TRBV4-2,NA,TGTGCCAGCAGCCATGTGGGCGGTTCCTACGAGCAGTACTTC,CASSHVGGSYEQYF
TRBJ1-1,few,TRBV27,NA,TGTGCCAGCAGTTTAAGGGCCCTGAACACTGAAGCTTTCTTT,CASSLRALNTEAFF
TRBJ1-6,NA,TRBV3-1,TRBD1,TGTGCCAGCAGCCACGGACAGGGGAATAATTCACCCCTCCACTTT,CASSHGQGNNSPLHF
TRBJ2-7,NA,TRBV9,NA,TGTGCCAGCAGCGTAGACATCTTTACGGAGCAGTACTTC,CASSVDIFTEQYF
TRBJ1-1,few,TRBV6-5,TRBD1,TGTGCCAGCAGCTCGGGGAGGGGCGGACAGGGGACTGAAGCTTTCTTT,CASSSGRGGQGTEAFF
TRBJ1-4,few,TRBV28,TRBD1,TGTGCCAGCAGTTCTAGGGACAGGGTGAAGGAAAAACTGTTTTTT,CASSSRDRVKEKLFF
TRBJ1-2,few,TRBV12-3/TRBV12-4,NA,TGTGCCAGCAGTTTCCGGAGGACGGCTAACTATGGCTACACCTTC,CASSFRRTANYGYTF
TRBJ2-7,NA,TRBV18,NA,TGTGCCAGCCGACAAACGGGTGAAATTCGGTACTTC,CASRQTGEIRYF
TRBJ1-2,NA,TRBV28,NA,TGTGCCAGCAGTTTGGAGCTCTCGAGTATTTATGGCTACACCTTC,CASSLELSSIYGYTF
TRBJ2-7,few,TRBV12-3/TRBV12-4,NA,TGTGCCAGCAGGAGCACAGGTTCCTACGAGCAGTACTTC,CASRSTGSYEQYF
TRBJ1-5,few,TRBV28,TRBD1,TGTGCCAGCAGTCCCCTATATAGGGGGCGGGATCAGCCCCAGCATTTT,CASSPLYRGRDQPQHF